The rows below give T cell receptor beta chains drawn from one sample of a study of T cell changes during pregnancy in multiple sclerosis. Data came from immunoSEQ multiplex PCR; TCRdb stores just in-frame clones and leaves some out. In the table there are tens of thousands of clones, 92% of which are singletons. Here the sequenced sample was CD4+ T cells from peripheral blood mononuclear cells, taken before pregnancy. The receptors derive from a female donor with multiple sclerosis, enrolled in a pregnancy study. Each CDR3 is given with its conserved first and last residue. Fields, in order: D gene, CDR3 length, clone size, J gene, V gene, CDR3 DNA, CDR3 protein. The D gene is left open where the match is weak. For some rows the clone size is stated as once, few or many, or as a class when expanded; others skip it.

D: TRBD2
length: 15
size: once
J: TRBJ2-5
V: TRBV7-9
DNA: TGTGCCAGCAGCCAAGGACTAGCGGTATTAGAGACCCAGTACTTC
CDR3: CASSQGLAVLETQYF

D: TRBD1
length: 14
size: .
J: TRBJ2-3
V: TRBV7-9
DNA: TGTGCCAGCAGCCAGGGACAGTACACAGATACGCAGTATTTT
CDR3: CASSQGQYTDTQYF

D: TRBD2
length: 17
size: once
J: TRBJ2-3
V: TRBV2
DNA: TGTGCCAGCACCGAGCTGGTACTAGCGGGAAACACAGATACGCAGTATTTT
CDR3: CASTELVLAGNTDTQYF

D: .
length: 14
size: .
J: TRBJ2-7
V: TRBV6-6
DNA: TGTGCCAGCAGTTACGGACAGAACTCCTACGAGCAGTACTTC
CDR3: CASSYGQNSYEQYF

D: TRBD2
length: 14
size: .
J: TRBJ2-1
V: TRBV5-1
DNA: TGCGCCAGCAGCCCCGGGACTAACACTAGAAATCAGTTCTTC
CDR3: CASSPGTNTRNQFF

D: TRBD2
length: 17
size: .
J: TRBJ2-5
V: TRBV19
DNA: TGTGCCAGTAGTCCCCGGACTAGCGGGCCTTACCAAGAGACCCAGTACTTC
CDR3: CASSPRTSGPYQETQYF

D: TRBD2
length: 17
size: once
J: TRBJ2-7
V: TRBV11-2
DNA: TGTGCCAGCAGTTGGGGCGAGAGACTAGCCGTGTCCTACGAGCAGTACTTC
CDR3: CASSWGERLAVSYEQYF

D: TRBD2
length: 19
size: .
J: TRBJ2-7
V: TRBV6-4
DNA: TGTGCCAGCAGTGACGGGGATTCGGGGGGGCAGGGGAAACCATACGAGCAGTACTTC
CDR3: CASSDGDSGGQGKPYEQYF

D: TRBD1
length: 17
size: .
J: TRBJ1-1
V: TRBV27
DNA: TGTGCCAGCAGTTTCTTCGGGACAGGGGGCTTCAACACTGAAGCTTTCTTT
CDR3: CASSFFGTGGFNTEAFF

D: TRBD2
length: 16
size: .
J: TRBJ2-1
V: TRBV7-3
DNA: TGTGCCAGCAGCCCCCTAGCGGGAGGGTCCCACAATGAGCAGTTCTTC
CDR3: CASSPLAGGSHNEQFF

D: TRBD1
length: 16
size: .
J: TRBJ1-5
V: TRBV4-1
DNA: TGCGCCAGCAGCCAAGTAGGGACAGCTAGCAATCAGCCCCAGCATTTT
CDR3: CASSQVGTASNQPQHF

D: .
length: 13
size: .
J: TRBJ2-5
V: TRBV5-6
DNA: TGTGCCAGCAGCAAGGACAGTCAAGAGACCCAGTACTTC
CDR3: CASSKDSQETQYF

D: .
length: 13
size: .
J: TRBJ2-1
V: TRBV28
DNA: TGTGCCAGCAGTTTAGGCGGGCCCAATGAGCAGTTCTTC
CDR3: CASSLGGPNEQFF

D: .
length: 14
size: .
J: TRBJ1-6
V: TRBV15
DNA: TGTGCCACCAGCAGAGATTGGAGGGATTCACCCCTCCACTTT
CDR3: CATSRDWRDSPLHF

D: TRBD2
length: 14
size: .
J: TRBJ2-7
V: TRBV10-2
DNA: TGCGCCAGCATGAGGGAACTAGCGGCCTACGAGCAGTACTTC
CDR3: CASMRELAAYEQYF